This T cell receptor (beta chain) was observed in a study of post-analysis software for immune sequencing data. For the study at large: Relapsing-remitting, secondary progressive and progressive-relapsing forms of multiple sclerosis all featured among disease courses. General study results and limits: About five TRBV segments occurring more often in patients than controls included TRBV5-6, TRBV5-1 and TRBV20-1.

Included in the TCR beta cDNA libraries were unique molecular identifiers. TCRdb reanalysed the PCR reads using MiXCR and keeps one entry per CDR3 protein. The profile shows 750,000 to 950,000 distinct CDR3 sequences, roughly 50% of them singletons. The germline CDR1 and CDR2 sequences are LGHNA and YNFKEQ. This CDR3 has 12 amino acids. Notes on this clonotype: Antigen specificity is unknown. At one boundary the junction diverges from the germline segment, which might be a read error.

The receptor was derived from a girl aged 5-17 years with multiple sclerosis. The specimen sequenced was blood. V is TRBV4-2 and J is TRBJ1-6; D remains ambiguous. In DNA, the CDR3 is TGTGCCAGCAGCCGCCTTAATTCATCCCTCCACTTT. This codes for CASSRLNSSLHF.